One sample yielded the 5 T cell receptor beta chains listed below, sequenced in a study of T cell responses to AZD1222 COVID-19 vaccine. Assay used: immunoSEQ multiplex PCR; TCRdb lists only in-frame clones, some missing. This table holds roughly 190,000 clones, approximately 91% found once. Sequencing used peripheral blood, obtained on day 0 of AZD1222 vaccination. Source of these receptors: an adult in good health.

The chain is built from TRBV7-3 and TRBJ2-2; D remains ambiguous. Trimming pared 5 bases from V and 0 bases from J, leaving 13 bases between. This CDR3 is 16 amino acids long. CDR1 and CDR2 from the germline V gene are SGHTA and FQGTGA. Written as DNA, the CDR3 is TGTGCCAGCAGCCCTCGAGGACCTACGAACACCGGGGAGCTGTTTTTT. Its translation: CASSPRGPTNTGELFF.

In the case of this clone: The sample carries other DNA sequences with the same CDR3. The J gene is TRBJ2-7, the V gene TRBV9; perhaps TRBD2 as D (6 bases). V dropped 0 bases and J dropped 3 bases, with 10 bases sitting between them. CDR1 and CDR2 (germline): SGDLS, YYNGEE. The CDR3 is 14 amino acids. The CDR3 coding sequence is TGTGCCAGCAGCGTAGGAGGGACTGGCTACGAGCAGTACTTC. This translates into CASSVGGTGYEQYF.

The rearrangement links TRBV4-3 to TRBJ1-1; perhaps TRBD1 as D (6 bases). Trimming stripped 4 bases from V and 0 bases from J, with 18 bases between. The germline V gene has CDR1 LGHNA and CDR2 YSLEER. The CDR3 covers 17 residues. CDR3 sequence reads: CASSRISAGDVNTEAFF. CDR3 DNA sequence: TGCGCCAGCAGCCGTATATCGGCAGGGGACGTGAACACTGAAGCTTTCTTT.

The chain links TRBV11-3 to TRBJ1-2; perhaps TRBD1 as D (6 bases). V lost 1 base, J lost 9 bases, and 12 bases lay in between. Germline values: CDR1 SGHNT, CDR2 YENEEA. CDR3 length: 13 amino acids. The chain's CDR3 is CASSLAPGDSYTF. CDR3 DNA: TGTGCCAGCAGCTTAGCTCCCGGGGACAGCTACACCTTC.

The V and J genes are TRBV27 and TRBJ1-6; TRBD1 might be the D (5 bases). The germline V and J ends were trimmed by 3 bases and 6 bases, with 15 bases remaining between them. CDR1 and CDR2 (germline): MNHEY, SMNVEV (reference sequence). The CDR3 is 16 amino acids. The CDR3 bases are TGTGCCAGCAGTTTGACGAGGGCAGGGTTTAATTCACCCCTCCACTTT. Its protein is CASSLTRAGFNSPLHF.